This TCR beta chain emerged from a study of T cell clonotyping in hematopoietic cell transplantation. General study points: After transplant, recipient diversity fell while pathologically expanded clonotypes grew through day 180. CD4 and CD8 repertoire contributions could not be separated without sorting. Higher Inverse Simpson Index values in graft donor and pretransplant recipient predicted broader posttransplant TCR diversity. At the given depth, recipient repertoires were over 95% de novo clonotypes.

Per the germline V gene, CDR1 is MNHEY and CDR2 is SVGAGI. Trimming took off 0 bases at V and 4 bases at J, with 12 bases between the two ends. The CDR3 contains 15 residues. Profiled with immunoSEQ multiplex PCR; TCRdb holds only in-frame clones, not every one. This table holds approximately 44,000 clones, 95% found once. Comments on this clone: The antigen is not known.

The sequenced sample was peripheral blood mononuclear cells. This sequence joins TRBV6-5 and TRBJ1-2; D is undetermined. The receptor was derived from a man aged 25-45 years in good health. Some clones in this sample may be carry-over from other donors' samples. Here the CDR3 reads CASSYSVDQIYGYTF. DNA for the CDR3: TGTGCCAGCAGTTACTCGGTCGACCAGATCTATGGCTACACCTTC.